This TCR beta chain was identified during a study of shared clonotypes between healthy human individuals. Only CD45RO-negative cells positively selected for CCR7 counted as naive CD8 cells, so terminally differentiated effector memory CD45RA+ cells were excluded. Germline V CDR1 and CDR2: LNHDA, SQIVND (reference sequence). Trimming removed 3 bases from V and 2 bases from J, with 13 bases in between. The CDR3 is 15 residues long. About this clone: The antigen is undetermined.

TCRdb's copy holds only in-frame clones and misses some; the assay was immunoSEQ multiplex PCR. Among roughly 2,000,000 clones listed, about 94% were seen once. Study outcomes and limitations: Shared across a few donors were 4% to 5% of the naive CD4 clonotypes.

Sequencing was done on a sample of naive CD8+ T cells from PBMCs. This TCR was sampled from a man aged 18 to 35 in good health. Some clones in this sample may be carry-over from other donors' samples. This chain joins TRBV19 and TRBJ1-1; the D gene is possibly TRBD1 (6 bases). CDR3 DNA sequence: TGTGCCAGTAGTATGGGACCAGGGGAAAACACTGAAGCTTTCTTT. It codes for CASSMGPGENTEAFF. Drawing the rest from reference TRBV19 and TRBJ1-1, the complete variable domain is DGGITQSPKYLFRKEGQNVTLSCEQNLNHDAMYWYRQDPGQGLRLIYYSQIVNDFQKGDIAEGYSVSREKKESFPLTVTSAQKNPTAFYLCASSMGPGENTEAFFGQGTRLTVV.